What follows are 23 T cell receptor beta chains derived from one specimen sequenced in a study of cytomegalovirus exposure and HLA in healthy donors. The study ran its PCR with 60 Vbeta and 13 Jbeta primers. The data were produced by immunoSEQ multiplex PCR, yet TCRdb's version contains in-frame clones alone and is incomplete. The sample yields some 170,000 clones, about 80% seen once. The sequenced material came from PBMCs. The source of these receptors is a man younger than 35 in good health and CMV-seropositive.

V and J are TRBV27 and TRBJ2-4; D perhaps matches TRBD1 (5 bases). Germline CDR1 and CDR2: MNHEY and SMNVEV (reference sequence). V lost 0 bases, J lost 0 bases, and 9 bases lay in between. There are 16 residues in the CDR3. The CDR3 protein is CASSLSGQGAKNIQYF. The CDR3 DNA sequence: TGTGCCAGCAGTTTATCTGGGCAGGGAGCCAAAAACATTCAGTACTTC.

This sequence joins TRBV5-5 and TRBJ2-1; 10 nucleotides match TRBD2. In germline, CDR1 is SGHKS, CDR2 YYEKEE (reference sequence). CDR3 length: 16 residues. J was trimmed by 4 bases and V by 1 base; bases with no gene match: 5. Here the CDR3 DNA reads TGTGCCAGCAGCTTGCTCCCTAGCGGGAGTTACAATGAGCAGTTCTTC. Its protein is CASSLLPSGSYNEQFF.

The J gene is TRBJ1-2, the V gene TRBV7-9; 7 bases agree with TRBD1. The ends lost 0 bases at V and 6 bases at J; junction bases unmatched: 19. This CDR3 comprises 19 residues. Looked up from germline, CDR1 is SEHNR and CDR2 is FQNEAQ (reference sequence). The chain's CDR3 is CASSLAYVDRRGERDGYTF. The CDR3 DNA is TGTGCCAGCAGCTTAGCGTACGTGGACAGGAGAGGCGAGCGAGATGGCTACACCTTC.

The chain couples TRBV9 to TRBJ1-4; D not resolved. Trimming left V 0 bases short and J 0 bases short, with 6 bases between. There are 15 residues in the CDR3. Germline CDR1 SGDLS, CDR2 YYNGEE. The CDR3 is CASSVGAATNEKLFF. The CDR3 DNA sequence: TGTGCCAGCAGCGTAGGGGCCGCAACTAATGAAAAACTGTTTTTT.

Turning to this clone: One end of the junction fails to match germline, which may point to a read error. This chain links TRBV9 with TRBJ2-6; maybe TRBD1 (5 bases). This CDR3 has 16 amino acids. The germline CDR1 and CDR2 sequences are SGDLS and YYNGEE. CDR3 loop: CASSEELISGANGLTF. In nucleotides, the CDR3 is TGTGCCAGCAGCGAGGAGCTGATCTCTGGGGCCAACGGCCTGACTTTC.

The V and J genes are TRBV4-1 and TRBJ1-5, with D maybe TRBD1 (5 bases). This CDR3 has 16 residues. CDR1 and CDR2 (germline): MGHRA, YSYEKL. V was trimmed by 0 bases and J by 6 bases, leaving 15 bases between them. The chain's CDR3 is CASSQERSLGAQPQHF. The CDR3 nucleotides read TGCGCCAGCAGCCAAGAACGGAGTCTTGGGGCTCAGCCCCAGCATTTT.

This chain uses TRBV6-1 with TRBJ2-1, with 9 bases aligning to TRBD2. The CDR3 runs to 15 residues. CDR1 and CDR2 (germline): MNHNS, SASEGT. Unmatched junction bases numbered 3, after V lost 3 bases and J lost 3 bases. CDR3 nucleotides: TGTGCCAGCAGTGAGAGCGGGAGGTTCTACAATGAGCAGTTCTTC. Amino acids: CASSESGRFYNEQFF.

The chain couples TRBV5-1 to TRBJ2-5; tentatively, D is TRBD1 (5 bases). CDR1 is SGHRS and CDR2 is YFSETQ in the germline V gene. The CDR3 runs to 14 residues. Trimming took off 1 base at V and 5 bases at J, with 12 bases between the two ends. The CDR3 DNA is TGCGCCAGCAGCTTGAATCCAGGGTGGGAGACCCAGTACTTC. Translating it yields CASSLNPGWETQYF.

CDR3 protein: CASSLRSGQPQHF. As DNA, the CDR3 is TGTGCCAGCAGCTTACGTTCGGGTCAGCCCCAGCATTTT. The chain employs TRBV7-2 and TRBJ1-5; D remains unclear. CDR3 length equals 13 residues. From germline, CDR1 is SGHTA and CDR2 FQGNSA. V dropped 2 bases and J dropped 6 bases, with 8 bases sitting between them.

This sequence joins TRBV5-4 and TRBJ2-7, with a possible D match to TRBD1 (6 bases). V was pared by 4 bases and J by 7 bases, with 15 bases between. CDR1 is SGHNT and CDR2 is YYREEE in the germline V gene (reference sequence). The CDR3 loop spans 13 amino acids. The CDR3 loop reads CASSTNRAGEQYF. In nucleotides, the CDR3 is TGTGCCAGCAGCACGAACAGGGCTGGGGAGCAGTACTTC. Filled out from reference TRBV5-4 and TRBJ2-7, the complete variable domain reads ETGVTQSPTHLIKTRGQQVTLRCSSQSGHNTVSWYQQALGQGPQFIFQYYREEENGRGNFPPRFSGLQFPNYSSELNVNALELDDSALYLCASSTNRAGEQYFGPGTRLTVT.

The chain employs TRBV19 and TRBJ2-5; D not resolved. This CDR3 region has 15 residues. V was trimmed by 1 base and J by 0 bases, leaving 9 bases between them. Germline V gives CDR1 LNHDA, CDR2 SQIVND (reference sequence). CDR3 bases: TGTGCCAGTAGTATAGGTGGCACCTACCAAGAGACCCAGTACTTC. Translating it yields CASSIGGTYQETQYF.

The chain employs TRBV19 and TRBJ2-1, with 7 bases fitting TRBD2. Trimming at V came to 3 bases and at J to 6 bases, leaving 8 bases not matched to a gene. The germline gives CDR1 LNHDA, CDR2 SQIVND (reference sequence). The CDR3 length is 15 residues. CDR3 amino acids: CASSMETSSSNEQFF. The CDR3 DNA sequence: TGTGCCAGTAGTATGGAGACTAGCTCTTCCAATGAGCAGTTCTTC.

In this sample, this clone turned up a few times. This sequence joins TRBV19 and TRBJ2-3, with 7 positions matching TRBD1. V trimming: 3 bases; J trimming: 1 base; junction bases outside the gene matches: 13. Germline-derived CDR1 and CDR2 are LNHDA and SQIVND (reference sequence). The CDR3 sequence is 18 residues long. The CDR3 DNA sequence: TGTGCCAGTAGTATCCTACCTACAGGGGTCCGGGGCACAGATACGCAGTATTTT. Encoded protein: CASSILPTGVRGTDTQYF. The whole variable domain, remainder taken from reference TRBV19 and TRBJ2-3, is DGGITQSPKYLFRKEGQNVTLSCEQNLNHDAMYWYRQDPGQGLRLIYYSQIVNDFQKGDIAEGYSVSREKKESFPLTVTSAQKNPTAFYLCASSILPTGVRGTDTQYFGPGTRLTVL.

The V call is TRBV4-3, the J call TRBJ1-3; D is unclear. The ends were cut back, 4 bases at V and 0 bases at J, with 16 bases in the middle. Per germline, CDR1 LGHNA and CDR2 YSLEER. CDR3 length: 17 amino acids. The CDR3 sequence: CASSPGGPPSSGNTIYF. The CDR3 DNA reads TGCGCCAGCAGCCCTGGAGGGCCCCCATCCTCTGGAAACACCATATATTTT.

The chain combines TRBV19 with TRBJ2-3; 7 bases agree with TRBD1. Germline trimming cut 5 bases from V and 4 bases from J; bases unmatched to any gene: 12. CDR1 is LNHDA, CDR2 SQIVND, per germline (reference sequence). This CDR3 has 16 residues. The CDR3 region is CASSLGWTGGADTQYF. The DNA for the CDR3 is TGTGCCAGTAGTCTTGGTTGGACAGGTGGCGCAGATACGCAGTATTTT.

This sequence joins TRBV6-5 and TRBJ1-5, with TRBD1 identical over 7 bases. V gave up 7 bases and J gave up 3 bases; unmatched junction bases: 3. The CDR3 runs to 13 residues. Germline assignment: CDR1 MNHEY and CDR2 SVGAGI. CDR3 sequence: CASKGQNNQPQHF. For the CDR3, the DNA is TGTGCCAGCAAGGGACAGAACAATCAGCCCCAGCATTTT.

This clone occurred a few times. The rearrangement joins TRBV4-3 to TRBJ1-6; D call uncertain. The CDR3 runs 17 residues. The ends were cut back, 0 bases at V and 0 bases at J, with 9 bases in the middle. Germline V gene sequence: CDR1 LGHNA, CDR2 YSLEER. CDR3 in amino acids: CASSQEVASSYNSPLHF. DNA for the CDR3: TGCGCCAGCAGCCAAGAAGTAGCGAGCTCCTATAATTCACCCCTCCACTTT.

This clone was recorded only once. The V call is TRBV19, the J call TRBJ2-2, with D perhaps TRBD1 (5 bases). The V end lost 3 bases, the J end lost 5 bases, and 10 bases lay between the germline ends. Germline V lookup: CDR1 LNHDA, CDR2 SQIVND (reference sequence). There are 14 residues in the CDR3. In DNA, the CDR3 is TGTGCCAGTAGTATTTTTTCAGGGACCGGGGAGCTGTTTTTT. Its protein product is CASSIFSGTGELFF.

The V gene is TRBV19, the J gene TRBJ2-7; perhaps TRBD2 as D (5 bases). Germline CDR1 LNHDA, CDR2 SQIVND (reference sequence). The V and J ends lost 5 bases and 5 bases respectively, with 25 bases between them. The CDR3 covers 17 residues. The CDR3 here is CASSPGKAQNQMHEQYF. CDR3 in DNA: TGTGCCAGTAGTCCGGGAAAAGCACAGAATCAGATGCACGAGCAGTACTTC.

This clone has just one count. DNA of the CDR3: TGTGCCAGCAGCTTGTCTGACAGGTCCACAGATACGCAGTATTTT. Translating it yields CASSLSDRSTDTQYF. This chain links TRBV5-4 with TRBJ2-3; a possible D gene is TRBD1 (6 bases). Germline V gene lookup returns CDR1 SGHNT and CDR2 YYREEE (reference sequence). V gave up 1 base and J gave up 2 bases, with 11 bases separating them. The CDR3 runs to 15 residues.

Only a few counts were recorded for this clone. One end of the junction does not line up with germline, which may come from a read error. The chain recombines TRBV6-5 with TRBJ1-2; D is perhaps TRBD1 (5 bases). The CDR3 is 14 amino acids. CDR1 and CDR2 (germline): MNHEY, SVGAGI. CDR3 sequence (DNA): TGTGCCAGCAGTGACTCGGACGGGGGTGGTGGCTACACCTTC. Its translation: CASSDSDGGGGYTF.

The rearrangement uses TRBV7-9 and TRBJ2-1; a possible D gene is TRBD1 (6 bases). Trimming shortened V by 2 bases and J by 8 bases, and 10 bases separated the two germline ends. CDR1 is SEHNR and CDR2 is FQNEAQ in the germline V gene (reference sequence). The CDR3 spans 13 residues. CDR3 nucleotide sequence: TGTGCCAGCAGCTTACGACAGGCCGATGAGCAGTTCTTC. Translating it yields CASSLRQADEQFF.

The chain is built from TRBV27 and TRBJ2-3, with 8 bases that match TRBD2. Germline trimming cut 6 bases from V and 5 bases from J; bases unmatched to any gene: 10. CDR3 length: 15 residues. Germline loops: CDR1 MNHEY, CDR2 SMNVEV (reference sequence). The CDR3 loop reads CASSPRRGAVDTQYF. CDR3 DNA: TGTGCCAGCAGCCCTCGGCGGGGGGCGGTAGATACGCAGTATTTT.